This TCR beta chain was obtained from a study of blood T cell repertoires in COVID-19. Study context: The study drew acute and convalescent COVID-19 samples from the United States, Italy and Spain. Sample material is recorded as cDNA or gDNA derived from T cells, B-cell-depleted T cells, or PBMCs.

In the original workflow: The authors estimated nucleated cell counts from reference gene primer amplification. The table came from immunoSEQ multiplex PCR; TCRdb's copy has only in-frame clones and leaves some out. Clonal size and the V and J genes are those of that table, whereas D and trimming came from the DNA. The sample records more than 70,000 clones, approximately 90% being singletons. In germline, CDR1 is SGHTA, CDR2 FQGNSA. V trimming: 6 bases; J trimming: 5 bases; junction bases outside the gene matches: 5. The CDR3 extends over 14 amino acids. The TCR was taken from a man between 45 and 60 years old with acute or convalescent COVID-19. Sequencing input: peripheral blood. The V gene is TRBV7-2, the J gene TRBJ2-7, with TRBD2 identical over 12 bases. The CDR3 nucleotides are TGTGCCAGCAGTTCTAGCGGGGGGGCGCACGAGCAGTACTTC. It codes for CASSSSGGAHEQYF.